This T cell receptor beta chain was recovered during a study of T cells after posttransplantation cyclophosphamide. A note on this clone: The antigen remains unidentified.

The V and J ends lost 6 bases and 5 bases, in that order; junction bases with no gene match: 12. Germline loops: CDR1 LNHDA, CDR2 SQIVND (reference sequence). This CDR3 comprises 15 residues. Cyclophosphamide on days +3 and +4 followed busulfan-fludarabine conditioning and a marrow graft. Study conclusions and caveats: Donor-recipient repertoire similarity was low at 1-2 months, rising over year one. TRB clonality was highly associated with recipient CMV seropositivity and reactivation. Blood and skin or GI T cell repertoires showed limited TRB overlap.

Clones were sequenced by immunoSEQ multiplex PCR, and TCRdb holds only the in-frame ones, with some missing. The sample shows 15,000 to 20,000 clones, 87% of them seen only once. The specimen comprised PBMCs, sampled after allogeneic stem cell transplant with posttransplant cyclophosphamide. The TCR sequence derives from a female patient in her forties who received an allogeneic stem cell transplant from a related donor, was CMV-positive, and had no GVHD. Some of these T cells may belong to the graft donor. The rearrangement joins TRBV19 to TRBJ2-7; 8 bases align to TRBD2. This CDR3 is CASSSASGPSDEQYF. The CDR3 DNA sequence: TGTGCCAGTAGCTCGGCTAGCGGGCCGAGCGACGAGCAGTACTTC.